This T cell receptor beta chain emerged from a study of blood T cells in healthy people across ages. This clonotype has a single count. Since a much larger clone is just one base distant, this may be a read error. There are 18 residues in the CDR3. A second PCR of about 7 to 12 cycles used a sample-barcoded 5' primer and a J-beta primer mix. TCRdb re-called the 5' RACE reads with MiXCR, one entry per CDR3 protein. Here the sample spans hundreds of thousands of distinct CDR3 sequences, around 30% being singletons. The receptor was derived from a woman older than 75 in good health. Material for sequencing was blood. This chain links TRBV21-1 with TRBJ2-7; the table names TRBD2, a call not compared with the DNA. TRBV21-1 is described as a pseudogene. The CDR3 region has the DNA TGTGCCAGCGGCAACACTGCTAGCGGGGGCGGTTTTTCCTACGAGCAGTACTTC. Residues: CASGNTASGGGFSYEQYF.